The clone carrying this TCR beta chain occurred a few times. What it recognizes is unknown. This record comes from a study of T cells in localized non-small cell lung cancer. Profiled with immunoSEQ multiplex PCR; TCRdb holds only in-frame clones, not every one. The table records 5,500 to 8,000 clones, around 42% of them present only once. Looked up from germline, CDR1 is SGHVS and CDR2 is FNYEAQ. The junction had 5 bases not matched to a gene; V was cut back by 1 base and J by 3 bases. The CDR3 has 15 amino acids. Whole-study results and caveats: One tumor region alone was sequenced, and heterogeneity therefore remains possible.

The sequence was collected from a man aged 35-69 years with stage III lung adenocarcinoma. The chain uses TRBV7-6 and TRBJ2-5, with 7 positions matching TRBD1. Sequenced here: lung tumor tissue, sampled before any cancer treatment. The CDR3 is CASSLEGGRKETQYF. The CDR3 DNA follows: TGTGCCAGCAGCTTAGAAGGGGGCAGGAAAGAGACCCAGTACTTC.